This note documents a single TCR beta chain sequence. Its antigen has not been determined. No base-level quality is on record; no much larger clone is a single base apart. The data are from a study of blood T cell repertoires in COVID-19 (dated by TCRdb to 2018 to 2020). Notes on the research overall: The collaborator samples originated in the United States, Italy and Spain and spanned the acute and convalescent phases of COVID-19. Deeply sampled blood TCRbeta repertoires from subjects exposed to, actively infected with, or recovered from COVID-19 were included in the dataset. Where available, HLA class I and class II types were obtained from metadata supplied by the sample provider rather than from assay-based typing. The material from the prospective study consisted of cDNA or gDNA derived from T cells, B-cell-depleted T cells, or PBMCs. The samples were drawn from two sources: the first 160 participants of the ongoing ImmuneRACE study, and over 1,000 subjects contributed by 6 global collaborators. The repertoires were made available in a free public database intended to serve as a resource for research on the immune response to SARS-CoV-2. Sample metadata almost always included a de-identified subject ID, COVID-19 status, age in years and sex. General study outcomes and caveats: Clinical and demographic metadata were provided uncurated, with the amount varying by source and participant.

TCRbeta CDR3 regions were amplified from genomic DNA by means of the immunoSEQ Assay, a bias-controlled multiplex PCR. Turning to the authors' computational methods: Nucleated cell counts per sample were estimated from amplification of reference gene primers within the assay. To quantify the absolute abundance of each unique TCRbeta CDR3 rearrangement, sequence reads were collapsed and filtered. For each sample, productive Simpson clonality was calculated as the square root of Simpson's diversity index across productive rearrangements. Here the immuneACCESS table is served through TCRdb, limited to in-frame sequences with V and J called. Missing clones are a known gap in these copies; in checked studies unresolved V genes cover under half, and the rest lacks a known reason. V, J and clone size are taken as reported in that table, and D and trimming were inferred from the DNA itself. The sample table records over 250,000 clones; roughly four fifths of these occur just once. The ten top clones hold approximately 5% of the sample.

Enrolling through a virtual design, the prospective study's participants ranged in age from roughly 18 to 95 years and lived across roughly 23 United States geographic areas. In the prospective study, participants were assigned to cohorts based on the clinical history participants reported in a screening survey and a study questionnaire. A participant counted as exposed if, within 2 weeks of entering the study, that participant had been in contact with someone who had a PCR-confirmed or clinician-diagnosed COVID-19 case. Mobile phlebotomists in the prospective study collected whole blood, serum and a nasopharyngeal or oropharyngeal swab from every participant. Over a roughly 2-month period, participants in the prospective study had the option of providing additional blood draws and questionnaires. Blood samples from the prospective study were shipped frozen or at room temperature prior to DNA extraction.

The specimen was PBMCs or T cells enriched from blood (not recorded which). The origin of this receptor is a man between 40 and 49 years old who had been exposed to COVID-19.

The CDR3 loop reads CASSASRDRSSYEQYF. The nucleotide sequence reads TGTGCCAGCAGCGCCTCCCGGGACAGGAGTTCCTACGAGCAGTACTTC. The chain is assembled from TRBV9 and TRBJ2-7, and 8 junctional nucleotides match TRBD1. Trimming accounts for 3 bases at V and 1 base at J, while the number of junction bases matched to no gene is 9. From the cysteine up to the phenylalanine, the CDR3 has a length of 16 residues. Only CDR3 DNA is held: 48 bases, read in frame from base 1. The germline V gene encodes CDR1 SGDLS and CDR2 YYNGEE.